The clone carrying this TCR beta chain was seen a handful of times. The antigen is unknown. The data stem from a study of CD8 T cells in ankylosing spondylitis. Findings of the study overall: Reports of some motif variants in reactive arthritis synovial fluid and blood predate this one.

One entry per CDR3 protein, called by TCRdb with MiXCR from the 5' RACE reads. The sample yields nearly 250,000 distinct CDR3 sequences, roughly 32% seen once. This sequence was found in a male donor with ankylosing spondylitis or in good health (not recorded which). Sequencing was done on a sample of blood, either unsorted or a sorted T cell fraction (not recorded which).

CDR3 coding DNA: TGTGCCAGCAGTTATTTTGAGGGGGAAGGCTACGAGCAGTACTTC. This codes for CASSYFEGEGYEQYF. The gene calls are TRBV6-5 and TRBJ2-7, with D perhaps matching TRBD1 (6 bases). The V end lost 3 bases, the J end lost 3 bases, and 15 bases lay between the germline ends. This CDR3 is built from 15 residues. Germline V gene sequence: CDR1 MNHEY, CDR2 SVGAGI.